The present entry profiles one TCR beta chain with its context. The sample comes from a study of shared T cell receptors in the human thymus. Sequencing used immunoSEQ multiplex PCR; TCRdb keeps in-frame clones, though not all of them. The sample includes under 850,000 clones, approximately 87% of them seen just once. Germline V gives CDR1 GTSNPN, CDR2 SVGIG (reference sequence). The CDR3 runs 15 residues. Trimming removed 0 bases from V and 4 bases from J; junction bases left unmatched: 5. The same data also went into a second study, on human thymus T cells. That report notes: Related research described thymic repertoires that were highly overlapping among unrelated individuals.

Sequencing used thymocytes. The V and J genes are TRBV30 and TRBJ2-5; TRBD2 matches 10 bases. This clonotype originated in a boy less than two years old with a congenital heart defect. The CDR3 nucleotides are TGTGCCTGGAGTGTGGGAGCGGGAGGGGTAGAGACCCAGTACTTC. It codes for CAWSVGAGGVETQYF.